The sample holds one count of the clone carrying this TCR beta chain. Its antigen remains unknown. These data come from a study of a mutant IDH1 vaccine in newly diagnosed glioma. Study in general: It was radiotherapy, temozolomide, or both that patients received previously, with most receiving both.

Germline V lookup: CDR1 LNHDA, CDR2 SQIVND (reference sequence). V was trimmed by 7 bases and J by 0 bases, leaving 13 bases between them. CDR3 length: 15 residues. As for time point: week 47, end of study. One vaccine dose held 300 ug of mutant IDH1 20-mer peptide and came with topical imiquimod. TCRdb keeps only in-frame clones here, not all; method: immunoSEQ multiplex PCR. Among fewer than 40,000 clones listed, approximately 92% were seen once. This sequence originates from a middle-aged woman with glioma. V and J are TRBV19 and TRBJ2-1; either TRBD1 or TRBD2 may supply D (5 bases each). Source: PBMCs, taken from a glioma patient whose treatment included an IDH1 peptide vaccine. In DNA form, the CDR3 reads TGTGCCAGTACCAACTGGGGGAGCTCCTACAATGAGCAGTTCTTC. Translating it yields CASTNWGSSYNEQFF.